This paragraph covers one T cell receptor beta chain sequence. This entry belongs to a study of blood T cell repertoires in COVID-19. Study-level background: PBMCs, B-cell-depleted T cells, or T cells were the source of the cDNA or gDNA that made up the material.

Using immunoSEQ multiplex PCR, the repertoire was profiled, and TCRdb retains in-frame clones only, with some absent. The data show about 280,000 clones, around 91% seen once. V dropped 5 bases and J dropped 7; count of bases not matched to a gene: 9. The CDR3 has 15 amino acids. Germline V gene lookup returns CDR1 MGHDK and CDR2 SYGVNS. Those who participated ranged in age from roughly 18 to 89 years and resided in under 25 US areas. Cohorts were assigned according to the clinical history that participants reported. This clonotype was sampled from a woman between 18 and 29 years old with acute COVID-19. The chain is built from TRBV25-1 and TRBJ1-2; TRBD1 matches 11 bases. The sequenced material came from PBMCs or T cells enriched from blood (not recorded which). The chain's CDR3 is CASSFSDRGRSGYTF. DNA of the CDR3: TGTGCCAGCAGTTTCTCGGACAGGGGGCGGAGTGGCTACACCTTC.